This T cell receptor beta chain was documented in a study of PD-L1 blockade in urothelial cancer. Across the whole study: Bladder-origin urothelial cancer in males covered most of the roughly 29 patients. T cell content in blood samples showed a median of approximately 150,000.

Some clones are missing from TCRdb's copy, which holds only in-frame ones; the method was immunoSEQ multiplex PCR. The repertoire holds approximately 94,000 clones, with roughly 84% as singletons. Whole-study findings and limits: Below-median TCR clonality that was measured in pretreatment blood predicted better survival.

Indicated time point: pretreatment peripheral blood. The patients' disease, urothelial carcinoma, was locally advanced or metastatic. Of note for this clone: The antigen remains undetermined.

The V gene end was trimmed by 3 bases and the J gene end by 5 bases; junction bases not matched to a gene: 8. The germline gives CDR1 SGHRS, CDR2 YFSETQ. The CDR3 is 17 residues long. The origin of this receptor is a man aged 60 to 69 with urothelial cancer. The chain carries TRBV5-1 and TRBJ2-2; 12 bases are a match to TRBD2. The input for sequencing was PBMCs, taken around atezolizumab (anti-PD-L1) treatment. For the CDR3, the DNA is TGCGCCAGCAGCTCGACACTAGCGGGGGGATCTACCGGGGAGCTGTTTTTT. This gives the protein CASSSTLAGGSTGELFF.